The 5 T cell receptor beta chains below all came from one sample that was sequenced in a study of blood T cell repertoires in COVID-19. Assay used: immunoSEQ multiplex PCR; TCRdb lists only in-frame clones, some missing. The sample holds around 140,000 clones, 80% to 90% seen once. Sequences were obtained from peripheral blood. These receptors were obtained from a man between 50 and 59 years old with active or convalescent COVID-19.

V and J are TRBV19 and TRBJ1-1; 10 nucleotides agree with TRBD1. This CDR3 region has 15 residues. V was pared by 7 bases and J by 3 bases, with 8 bases of the junction left unmatched. The germline gives CDR1 LNHDA, CDR2 SQIVND (reference sequence). In DNA form, the CDR3 reads TGTGCCAGTATTCGAACCGGGACAGGGGACACTGAAGCTTTCTTT. Its translation is CASIRTGTGDTEAFF.

V is TRBV28 and J is TRBJ1-5; TRBD1 might be the D (6 bases). Per the germline V gene, CDR1 is MDHEN and CDR2 is SYDVKM. The CDR3 is 14 amino acids. The ends were cut back, 5 bases at V and 7 bases at J, with 15 bases in the middle. CDR3 bases: TGTGCCAGCAGTAGAGGGGGTTTAGGGCAGCCCCAGCATTTT. It specifies CASSRGGLGQPQHF.

The chain joins TRBV3-1 (or the pseudogene TRBV3-2) to TRBJ1-6, with D maybe TRBD1 (5 bases). Between the trimmed V and J ends, which lost 3 bases and 4 bases, there was a span of 19 bases. This CDR3 is built from 18 residues. Germline V gene data show CDR1 as LGHDT and CDR2 as YNNKEL (reference sequence). In nucleotides, the CDR3 is TGTGCCAGCAGCCATGTTGGCAGGGAATTTAATTATAATTCACCCCTCCACTTT. Amino acid sequence: CASSHVGREFNYNSPLHF.

The V call is TRBV20-1, the J call TRBJ1-2; D is undetermined. Germline values: CDR1 DFQATT, CDR2 SNEGSKA (reference sequence). Between the trimmed V and J ends, which lost 3 bases and 8 bases, there was a span of 19 bases. The CDR3 totals 14 residues. In DNA form, the CDR3 reads TGCAGTGCTAGTTCGGACTCTTTAATATGGGGCTACACCTTC. The encoded protein is CSASSDSLIWGYTF.

V is TRBV12-3 or TRBV12-4 and J is TRBJ1-3, with D uncertain. V was shortened by 2 bases and J by 4 bases, with 6 bases between the two germline ends. The CDR3 extends over 13 amino acids. The CDR3 here is CASSLNWGNTIYF. Here the CDR3 DNA reads TGTGCCAGCAGTTTAAACTGGGGAAACACCATATATTTT.